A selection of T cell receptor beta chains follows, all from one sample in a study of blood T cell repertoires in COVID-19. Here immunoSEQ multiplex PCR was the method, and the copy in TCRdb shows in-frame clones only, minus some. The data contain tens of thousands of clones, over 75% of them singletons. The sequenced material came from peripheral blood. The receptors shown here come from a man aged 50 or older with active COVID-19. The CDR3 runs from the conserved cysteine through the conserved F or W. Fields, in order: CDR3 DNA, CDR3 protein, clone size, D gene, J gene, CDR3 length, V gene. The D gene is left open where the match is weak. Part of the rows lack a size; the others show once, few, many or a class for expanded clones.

CDR3 DNA: TGCGCCAGCAGCCAAGATCGTATCAGCGGGGGGGCCAATGAGCAGTTCTTC; CDR3 protein: CASSQDRISGGANEQFF; clone size: NA; D gene: TRBD2; J gene: TRBJ2-1; CDR3 length: 17; V gene: TRBV4-3
CDR3 DNA: TGTGCCAGCAGTCCCGGGACTAGCACCGGGGAGCTGTTTTTT; CDR3 protein: CASSPGTSTGELFF; clone size: NA; D gene: TRBD2; J gene: TRBJ2-2; CDR3 length: 14; V gene: TRBV6-5
CDR3 DNA: TGTGCCAGCAGCTCCGGGGGCTATGGCTACACCTTC; CDR3 protein: CASSSGGYGYTF; clone size: NA; D gene: NA; J gene: TRBJ1-2; CDR3 length: 12; V gene: TRBV7-2
CDR3 DNA: TGTGCCAGCAGCAACGGTTCCGGGTTGAACACTGAAGCTTTCTTT; CDR3 protein: CASSNGSGLNTEAFF; clone size: NA; D gene: NA; J gene: TRBJ1-1; CDR3 length: 15; V gene: TRBV7-9
CDR3 DNA: TGTGCCAGCAGCTTACTGTGGGACAGGGGCGCTGGACCCGGGGAGCTGTTTTTT; CDR3 protein: CASSLLWDRGAGPGELFF; clone size: NA; D gene: TRBD1; J gene: TRBJ2-2; CDR3 length: 18; V gene: TRBV7-2
CDR3 DNA: TGTGCCAGCAGCTCTGGCCCCCAGCGGGGTATACAAGAGACCCAGTACTTC; CDR3 protein: CASSSGPQRGIQETQYF; clone size: NA; D gene: TRBD2; J gene: TRBJ2-5; CDR3 length: 17; V gene: TRBV5-5
CDR3 DNA: TGTGCTAGCAGCTCCGGGCGGGCGAGCACAGATACGCAGTATTTT; CDR3 protein: CASSSGRASTDTQYF; clone size: NA; D gene: NA; J gene: TRBJ2-3; CDR3 length: 15; V gene: TRBV7-7
CDR3 DNA: TGTGCCACCAGCAGGAGACAGCGCTTCTCTGGAAACACCATATATTTT; CDR3 protein: CATSRRQRFSGNTIYF; clone size: once; D gene: NA; J gene: TRBJ1-3; CDR3 length: 16; V gene: TRBV15
CDR3 DNA: TGTGCCAGTAGTATTCTCCCCCTCGGGGTTTCCGAGCAGTACTTC; CDR3 protein: CASSILPLGVSEQYF; clone size: once; D gene: NA; J gene: TRBJ2-7; CDR3 length: 15; V gene: TRBV19
CDR3 DNA: TGTGCCAGCAGTCAGGGGGCGAGGGAGCTGTTTTTT; CDR3 protein: CASSQGARELFF; clone size: NA; D gene: TRBD1; J gene: TRBJ2-2; CDR3 length: 12; V gene: TRBV6-5
CDR3 DNA: TGCGCCAGCAGTGAGTCGGGACAGGAAGACACTGAAGCTTTCTTT; CDR3 protein: CASSESGQEDTEAFF; clone size: NA; D gene: TRBD1; J gene: TRBJ1-1; CDR3 length: 15; V gene: TRBV10-1
CDR3 DNA: TGTGCCAGCAGTCCCGTCCCGAACACCGGGGAGCTGTTTTTT; CDR3 protein: CASSPVPNTGELFF; clone size: NA; D gene: NA; J gene: TRBJ2-2; CDR3 length: 14; V gene: TRBV2
CDR3 DNA: TGTGCCAGCAGCGTAGACGTGGACAGGGGTTATGGCTACACCTTC; CDR3 protein: CASSVDVDRGYGYTF; clone size: NA; D gene: TRBD1; J gene: TRBJ1-2; CDR3 length: 15; V gene: TRBV9
CDR3 DNA: TGTGCCAGCAGCCCTGGACAGGGACCAATCGCGGAGCTGTTTTTT; CDR3 protein: CASSPGQGPIAELFF; clone size: NA; D gene: TRBD1; J gene: TRBJ2-2; CDR3 length: 15; V gene: TRBV28
CDR3 DNA: TGTGCCAGCAGCCCCGCTTGGGGCAGGGAGCAGTACTTC; CDR3 protein: CASSPAWGREQYF; clone size: NA; D gene: NA; J gene: TRBJ2-7; CDR3 length: 13; V gene: TRBV12-3/TRBV12-4
CDR3 DNA: TGTGCCAGCAGCTTGGCAGGGGCGCTCGGGGATACGCAGTATTTT; CDR3 protein: CASSLAGALGDTQYF; clone size: NA; D gene: NA; J gene: TRBJ2-3; CDR3 length: 15; V gene: TRBV5-4
CDR3 DNA: TGTGCCAGCAGTGATAGCGGGAGGGCCGTCAATGAGCAGTTCTTC; CDR3 protein: CASSDSGRAVNEQFF; clone size: NA; D gene: TRBD2; J gene: TRBJ2-1; CDR3 length: 15; V gene: TRBV6-1
CDR3 DNA: TGTGCCAGCAGGCCAACAGGGGGCGGCGGGGAGCTGTTTTTT; CDR3 protein: CASRPTGGGGELFF; clone size: once; D gene: TRBD1; J gene: TRBJ2-2; CDR3 length: 14; V gene: TRBV7-3
CDR3 DNA: TGTGCCAGCAGCTTAGTTCTGGGGGGGGCCCAAAACATTCAGTACTTC; CDR3 protein: CASSLVLGGAQNIQYF; clone size: NA; D gene: NA; J gene: TRBJ2-4; CDR3 length: 16; V gene: TRBV7-2
CDR3 DNA: TGTGCCAGCAGAAGACTAGCGGGAGAGAGAACCGGGGAGCTGTTTTTT; CDR3 protein: CASRRLAGERTGELFF; clone size: NA; D gene: TRBD2; J gene: TRBJ2-2; CDR3 length: 16; V gene: TRBV27
CDR3 DNA: TGTGCCAGCAGTGTGGCAGGGGTAGGGTTGTACACTGAAGCTTTCTTT; CDR3 protein: CASSVAGVGLYTEAFF; clone size: NA; D gene: NA; J gene: TRBJ1-1; CDR3 length: 16; V gene: TRBV6-1
CDR3 DNA: TGTGCCAGCTCACCGGGACAGGGGGCTGTAGGCACTGAAGCTTTCTTT; CDR3 protein: CASSPGQGAVGTEAFF; clone size: NA; D gene: TRBD1; J gene: TRBJ1-1; CDR3 length: 16; V gene: TRBV18
CDR3 DNA: TGTGCCAGCAGTTTCGGGGGACAGGATAATGAAAAACTGTTTTTT; CDR3 protein: CASSFGGQDNEKLFF; clone size: NA; D gene: TRBD1; J gene: TRBJ1-4; CDR3 length: 15; V gene: TRBV28
CDR3 DNA: TGTGCCAGCTCCCCCACGGGGGGGCTAAGTGGACAGCCCCAGCATTTT; CDR3 protein: CASSPTGGLSGQPQHF; clone size: NA; D gene: NA; J gene: TRBJ1-5; CDR3 length: 16; V gene: TRBV18
CDR3 DNA: TGTGCCAGCAGCCCCACAGGAGCGGGCTACACCTTC; CDR3 protein: CASSPTGAGYTF; clone size: NA; D gene: NA; J gene: TRBJ1-2; CDR3 length: 12; V gene: TRBV7-9
CDR3 DNA: TGCGCCAGCAGCCAAGATAATAGTCGCGGATCGCTGACAGATACGCAGTATTTT; CDR3 protein: CASSQDNSRGSLTDTQYF; clone size: NA; D gene: NA; J gene: TRBJ2-3; CDR3 length: 18; V gene: TRBV4-1
CDR3 DNA: TGTGCCAGCAGTGAAGTAGAGGGATGGAGGAACACCATATATTTT; CDR3 protein: CASSEVEGWRNTIYF; clone size: NA; D gene: NA; J gene: TRBJ1-3; CDR3 length: 15; V gene: TRBV6-1
CDR3 DNA: TGTGCCAGCAGTCGAGGACAGCTTGAAGCTTTCTTT; CDR3 protein: CASSRGQLEAFF; clone size: NA; D gene: NA; J gene: TRBJ1-1; CDR3 length: 12; V gene: TRBV28
CDR3 DNA: TGTGCCAGCAGGAGGGAGTCCTACGAGCAGTACTTC; CDR3 protein: CASRRESYEQYF; clone size: NA; D gene: NA; J gene: TRBJ2-7; CDR3 length: 12; V gene: TRBV2
CDR3 DNA: TGTGCCAGCAGAACAGGTGGCGGCTCTGGAAACACCATATATTTT; CDR3 protein: CASRTGGGSGNTIYF; clone size: NA; D gene: NA; J gene: TRBJ1-3; CDR3 length: 15; V gene: TRBV6-5
CDR3 DNA: TGTGCCAGCAGTTTTGCGGGACAGGGGGCGAATGAGCAGTTCTTC; CDR3 protein: CASSFAGQGANEQFF; clone size: NA; D gene: TRBD1; J gene: TRBJ2-1; CDR3 length: 15; V gene: TRBV28
CDR3 DNA: TGCGCCAGCAGCCAGGCCGCGGGGCCCCCTCGCTACGAGCAGTACTTC; CDR3 protein: CASSQAAGPPRYEQYF; clone size: NA; D gene: NA; J gene: TRBJ2-7; CDR3 length: 16; V gene: TRBV4-3
CDR3 DNA: TGTGCCAGCAGTTACGCGGGAACACTTCGAAACTATGGCTACACCTTC; CDR3 protein: CASSYAGTLRNYGYTF; clone size: NA; D gene: NA; J gene: TRBJ1-2; CDR3 length: 16; V gene: TRBV6-5
CDR3 DNA: TGCGCCAGCAGCCCGGGACAGACCTCGAACACCGGGGAGCTGTTTTTT; CDR3 protein: CASSPGQTSNTGELFF; clone size: NA; D gene: TRBD1; J gene: TRBJ2-2; CDR3 length: 16; V gene: TRBV5-1
CDR3 DNA: TGTGCCAGCAGCTTGGCCGGGACAGGGGATGAAAAACTGTTTTTT; CDR3 protein: CASSLAGTGDEKLFF; clone size: NA; D gene: TRBD1; J gene: TRBJ1-4; CDR3 length: 15; V gene: TRBV5-4
CDR3 DNA: TGCGCCAGCAGTGGACCCGGGACAGGGGTAAATAATTCACCCCTCCACTTT; CDR3 protein: CASSGPGTGVNNSPLHF; clone size: few; D gene: TRBD1; J gene: TRBJ1-6; CDR3 length: 17; V gene: TRBV10-1
CDR3 DNA: TGTGCCAGCAGCCAAGGGGCGCTTAGGGAGACCCAGTACTTC; CDR3 protein: CASSQGALRETQYF; clone size: NA; D gene: NA; J gene: TRBJ2-5; CDR3 length: 14; V gene: TRBV14
CDR3 DNA: TGTGCCAGCAGCTTCTCTGCAGGAACTGAAGCTTTCTTT; CDR3 protein: CASSFSAGTEAFF; clone size: NA; D gene: NA; J gene: TRBJ1-1; CDR3 length: 13; V gene: TRBV14
CDR3 DNA: TGTGCCAGCAGCGGGGGACAGATAAATCAGCCCCAGCATTTT; CDR3 protein: CASSGGQINQPQHF; clone size: medium-sized; D gene: TRBD1; J gene: TRBJ1-5; CDR3 length: 14; V gene: TRBV9
CDR3 DNA: TGTGCCAGCAAACTCCGAATGGACAGGCTGTACAAGCAGTACTTC; CDR3 protein: CASKLRMDRLYKQYF; clone size: NA; D gene: TRBD1; J gene: TRBJ2-7; CDR3 length: 15; V gene: TRBV7-8
CDR3 DNA: TGTGCCAGCAGTTCTCCGGGGACAGGGAGCCTATCTTATGGCTACACCTTC; CDR3 protein: CASSSPGTGSLSYGYTF; clone size: NA; D gene: TRBD1; J gene: TRBJ1-2; CDR3 length: 17; V gene: TRBV28
CDR3 DNA: TGCAGCGTAGGAGCTGAGAATCAGCCCCAGCATTTT; CDR3 protein: CSVGAENQPQHF; clone size: NA; D gene: NA; J gene: TRBJ1-5; CDR3 length: 12; V gene: TRBV29-1
CDR3 DNA: TGTGCCAGCAGCTTGGGGCAGGATTATAATCAGCCCCAGCATTTT; CDR3 protein: CASSLGQDYNQPQHF; clone size: NA; D gene: NA; J gene: TRBJ1-5; CDR3 length: 15; V gene: TRBV5-4
CDR3 DNA: TGTGCCAGTAGTATTGAGGGGAACACTGAAGCTTTCTTT; CDR3 protein: CASSIEGNTEAFF; clone size: NA; D gene: NA; J gene: TRBJ1-1; CDR3 length: 13; V gene: TRBV19
CDR3 DNA: TGTGCCAGCAGTCTCCGGGAAAGAAATCAGCCCCAGCATTTT; CDR3 protein: CASSLRERNQPQHF; clone size: NA; D gene: NA; J gene: TRBJ1-5; CDR3 length: 14; V gene: TRBV28
CDR3 DNA: TGTGCCAGCAGCCCAACAGGGCCCGGGGAGCTGTTTTTT; CDR3 protein: CASSPTGPGELFF; clone size: NA; D gene: NA; J gene: TRBJ2-2; CDR3 length: 13; V gene: TRBV9
CDR3 DNA: TGCGCCAGCAGCCAAGTCCTTGGGTCAGGGGGAGAGACCCAGTACTTC; CDR3 protein: CASSQVLGSGGETQYF; clone size: NA; D gene: TRBD1; J gene: TRBJ2-5; CDR3 length: 16; V gene: TRBV4-3
CDR3 DNA: TGTGCCAGCAGCCCGAACAACTACGAGCAGTACTTC; CDR3 protein: CASSPNNYEQYF; clone size: once; D gene: NA; J gene: TRBJ2-7; CDR3 length: 12; V gene: TRBV7-9
CDR3 DNA: TGTGCCAGCAGCCAATATAGCGGGGCTAGCACAGATACGCAGTATTTT; CDR3 protein: CASSQYSGASTDTQYF; clone size: NA; D gene: TRBD2; J gene: TRBJ2-3; CDR3 length: 16; V gene: TRBV4-2
CDR3 DNA: TGTGCCAGCAGCTCGGGTGGGTCCCAAAACATTCAGTACTTC; CDR3 protein: CASSSGGSQNIQYF; clone size: NA; D gene: NA; J gene: TRBJ2-4; CDR3 length: 14; V gene: TRBV5-5
CDR3 DNA: TGTGCCAGCAGCTTACTGCAATACCGGACAGAGACAGATACGCAGTATTTT; CDR3 protein: CASSLLQYRTETDTQYF; clone size: NA; D gene: NA; J gene: TRBJ2-3; CDR3 length: 17; V gene: TRBV7-2
CDR3 DNA: TGTGCCACCAGTGCCCAACCCCCAGAAAACATTCAGTACTTC; CDR3 protein: CATSAQPPENIQYF; clone size: NA; D gene: NA; J gene: TRBJ2-4; CDR3 length: 14; V gene: TRBV24-1
CDR3 DNA: TGCGCCAGCAGCCAAGAGGAGTGTAGTGTCTATGGCTACACCTTC; CDR3 protein: CASSQEECSVYGYTF; clone size: NA; D gene: NA; J gene: TRBJ1-2; CDR3 length: 15; V gene: TRBV4-3
CDR3 DNA: TGTGCCAGCAGTGACCGGACTTATAACGATGAGCAGTTCTTC; CDR3 protein: CASSDRTYNDEQFF; clone size: NA; D gene: NA; J gene: TRBJ2-1; CDR3 length: 14; V gene: TRBV25-1
CDR3 DNA: TGTGCCAGCAGCCAGGGTCAGGGGGCGAATTCACCCCTCCACTTT; CDR3 protein: CASSQGQGANSPLHF; clone size: NA; D gene: TRBD1; J gene: TRBJ1-6; CDR3 length: 15; V gene: TRBV6-2/TRBV6-3